This T cell receptor beta chain was identified in a study of cytomegalovirus exposure and HLA in healthy donors. The PCR ran on 60 Vbeta and 13 Jbeta primers. Only in-frame clones appear in the TCRdb table, and some are missing; sequencing was by immunoSEQ multiplex PCR. The table has nearly 110,000 clones, approximately 79% seen once. Regarding the study as a whole: TCR beta chain V- and J-gene trimming was linked, in a later analysis, to a missense variant in DCLRE1C. There were reportedly fewer N-insertions in an Asian-associated ancestry cluster than the approximately 670-donor mean, in a later analysis.

CDR3 length: 13 residues. V was clipped by 0 bases and J by 8 bases, with 7 bases between them. CDR1 is MNHEY, CDR2 SVGAGI, per germline. In the case of this clone: Its cognate antigen is unknown.

Specimen: PBMCs. The sequence was collected from a woman aged 40-49 years in good health and CMV-seropositive. V is TRBV6-5 and J is TRBJ1-4; D gene unclear. CDR3 protein: CASSYSTWEKLFF. CDR3 nucleotide sequence: TGTGCCAGCAGTTACTCGACTTGGGAAAAACTGTTTTTT.